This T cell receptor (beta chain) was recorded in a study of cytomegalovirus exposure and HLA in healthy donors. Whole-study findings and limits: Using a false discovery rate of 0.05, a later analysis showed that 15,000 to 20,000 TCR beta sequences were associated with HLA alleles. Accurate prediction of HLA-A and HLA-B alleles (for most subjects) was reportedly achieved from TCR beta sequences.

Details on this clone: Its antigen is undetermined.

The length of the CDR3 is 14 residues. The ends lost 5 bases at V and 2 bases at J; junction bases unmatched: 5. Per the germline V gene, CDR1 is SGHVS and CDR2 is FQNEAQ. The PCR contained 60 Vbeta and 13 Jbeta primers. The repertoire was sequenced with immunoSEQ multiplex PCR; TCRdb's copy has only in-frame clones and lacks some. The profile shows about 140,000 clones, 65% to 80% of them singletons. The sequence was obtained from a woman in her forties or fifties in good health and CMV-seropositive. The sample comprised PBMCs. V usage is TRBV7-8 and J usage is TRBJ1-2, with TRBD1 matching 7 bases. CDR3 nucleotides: TGTGCCAGCAGCCCAGGGGGGCTGAACTATGGCTACACCTTC. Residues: CASSPGGLNYGYTF.